This T cell receptor beta chain was documented in a study of blood T cell repertoires in COVID-19. Overall study: T cells, B-cell-depleted T cells, or PBMCs provided the cDNA or gDNA that served as material.

The CDR3 covers 15 residues. Germline CDR1 SQVTM, CDR2 ANQGSEA. J was trimmed by 4 bases and V by 6 bases; bases with no gene match: 12. Profiling relied on immunoSEQ multiplex PCR, and the TCRdb table lists in-frame clones only, not all of them. This table has roughly 250,000 clones, around 89% appearing once. J is TRBJ1-1 and V is TRBV29-1, with 9 bases lining up with TRBD1. This TCR came from a man aged 30 to 39 with acute or convalescent COVID-19. Sequencing was carried out using peripheral blood. The CDR3 DNA reads TGCAGCGTCGGTCACCAAGGGACAGGGTCCACTGAAGCTTTCTTT. It yields the protein CSVGHQGTGSTEAFF. The complete variable domain, with remaining parts taken from reference TRBV29-1 and TRBJ1-1, reads SAVISQKPSRDICQRGTSLTIQCQVDSQVTMMFWYRQQPGQSLTLIATANQGSEATYESGFVIDKFPISRPNLTFSTLTVSNMSPEDSSIYLCSVGHQGTGSTEAFFGQGTRLTVV.